The TCR beta chain under discussion was sequenced for a study of T-cell memory formation after mild COVID-19. Study-level information: The two donors had largely donor-specific TCR clusters.

The CDR3 covers 15 residues. Per the germline V gene, CDR1 is LGHDT and CDR2 is YNNKEL (reference sequence). The germline V and J ends were trimmed by 5 bases and 8 bases, with 19 bases remaining between them. TCRdb redid the calling of the 5' RACE reads with MiXCR, one entry per CDR3 protein. This table has 150,000 to 200,000 distinct CDR3 sequences, approximately 13% appearing once. Overall study results and limits: Among clones peaking at day 37 in the second wave, SARS-CoV-2 specificity remained unconfirmed. Certain responding clones were present in pre-infection memory, suggesting participation of cross-reactive memory. The study found contracting CD4+ clones mainly in CM and EM and contracting CD8+ clones in EMRA.

This clonotype appeared a few times. What it recognizes is unknown. Sample: PBMCs or a T cell subset sorted from them (not recorded which). V usage is TRBV3-1 and J usage is TRBJ2-1; weak D call: TRBD2 (6 bases). The sequence was obtained from a man between 18 and 35 years old who had mild COVID-19 (a few samples of this study predate the infection). Cell type and time point are not known. DNA of the CDR3: TGTGCCAGCAGCTACCACGGGGGAGAGTCGGATGAGCAGTTCTTC. Translation gives CASSYHGGESDEQFF.